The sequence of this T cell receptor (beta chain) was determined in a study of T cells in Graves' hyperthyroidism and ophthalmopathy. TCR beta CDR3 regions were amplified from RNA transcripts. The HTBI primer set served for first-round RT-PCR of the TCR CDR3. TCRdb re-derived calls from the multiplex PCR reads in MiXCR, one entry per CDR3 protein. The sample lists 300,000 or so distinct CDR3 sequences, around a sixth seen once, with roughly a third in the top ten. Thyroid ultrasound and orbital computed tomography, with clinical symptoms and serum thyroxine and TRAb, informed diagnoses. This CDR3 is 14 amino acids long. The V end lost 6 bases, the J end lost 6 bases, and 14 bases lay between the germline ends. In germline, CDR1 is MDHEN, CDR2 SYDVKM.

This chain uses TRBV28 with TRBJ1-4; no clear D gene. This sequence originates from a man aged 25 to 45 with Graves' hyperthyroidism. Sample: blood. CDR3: CASSPATGDEKLFF. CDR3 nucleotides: TGTGCCAGCAGCCCAGCAACCGGGGATGAAAAACTGTTTTTT.